One and the same sample provided the 14 T cell receptor beta chains below, sequenced in a study of shared clonotypes between healthy human individuals. The method was immunoSEQ multiplex PCR; TCRdb's version includes in-frame clones alone and lacks a portion of them. The data contain 1.5 million to 2.5 million clones, about 95% of them singletons. As defined, naive CD8 cells were CD45RO-negative and positively selected for CCR7, with terminally differentiated effector memory CD45RA+ cells excluded. The sequencing input was naive CD8+ T cells sorted from blood. The receptor source for this set is a man aged 18 to 30 in good health.

This rearrangement joins TRBV2 to TRBJ2-1; D gene unclear. V was clipped by 6 bases and J by 2 bases, with 8 bases between them. The germline gives CDR1 SNHLY, CDR2 FYNNEI. CDR3 length: 13 residues. CDR3 sequence: CASRAGAYNEQFF. The DNA for the CDR3 is TGTGCCAGCAGGGCAGGAGCCTACAATGAGCAGTTCTTC.

This clone turned up a few times. The chain combines TRBV9 with TRBJ1-1, with a possible D match to TRBD1 (5 bases). The CDR3 consists of 15 residues. Germline lookup yields CDR1 SGDLS and CDR2 YYNGEE. V gave up 0 bases and J gave up 1 base, with 10 bases separating them. The DNA for the CDR3 is TGTGCCAGCAGCGTAGAATGGGGCGGGAACACTGAAGCTTTCTTT. Its protein is CASSVEWGGNTEAFF.

This chain connects TRBV30 to TRBJ1-4; the D is unclear. The ends were cut back, 3 bases at V and 7 bases at J, with 9 bases in the middle. The CDR3 is 12 amino acids. Germline V gene sequence: CDR1 GTSNPN, CDR2 SVGIG (reference sequence). This CDR3 is CAWSAVTEKLFF. DNA of the CDR3: TGTGCCTGGAGCGCCGTAACTGAAAAACTGTTTTTT.

V usage is TRBV9 and J usage is TRBJ2-7, with TRBD2 matching 8 bases. Germline CDR1 reads SGDLS; CDR2 reads YYNGEE. V dropped 4 bases and J dropped 4; count of bases not matched to a gene: 10. This CDR3 has 15 amino acids. Written as DNA, the CDR3 is TGTGCCAGCAGCTCCGGGGCGGGAGGTCTGTACGAGCAGTACTTC. Translation gives CASSSGAGGLYEQYF.

The chain uses TRBV5-4 and TRBJ1-1, with D hard to call. This CDR3 has 13 amino acids. Trimming took 1 base from V and 1 from J, leaving 5 bases between them. The V gene's germline CDR1 is SGHNT and CDR2 YYREEE (reference sequence). The DNA for the CDR3 is TGTGCCAGCAGCTTGCAAGAGAACACTGAAGCTTTCTTT. It specifies CASSLQENTEAFF.

The sample holds one count of this clone. The chain is built from TRBV7-9 and TRBJ1-1; possible D gene TRBD1, 6 bases. Germline V CDR1 and CDR2: SEHNR, FQNEAQ (reference sequence). The CDR3 is 16 amino acids. The V gene lost 1 base and the J gene lost 0 bases, with 12 bases spanning the gap. The CDR3 nucleotides read TGTGCCAGCAGCTTAGGGGACATGGGGGTGAACACTGAAGCTTTCTTT. This translates into CASSLGDMGVNTEAFF.

This chain links TRBV7-9 with TRBJ1-5; TRBD1 matches 7 bases. There are 13 residues in the CDR3. V dropped 5 bases and J dropped 5; count of bases not matched to a gene: 3. CDR1 and CDR2 from the germline V gene are SEHNR and FQNEAQ (reference sequence). This CDR3 reads CASSRGPYQPQHF. CDR3 in DNA: TGTGCCAGCAGCAGGGGGCCCTATCAGCCCCAGCATTTT.

This CDR3 reads CAWSAGGVEQYF. The CDR3 bases are TGTGCCTGGAGTGCAGGGGGCGTCGAGCAGTACTTC. The J gene is TRBJ2-7, the V gene TRBV30; the match to TRBD1 covers 8 bases. V lost 1 base and J lost 6; bases outside the gene matches: 2. This CDR3 region has 12 residues. Germline CDR1 reads GTSNPN; CDR2 reads SVGIG (reference sequence).

The rearrangement uses TRBV7-9 and TRBJ1-2; TRBD1 matches 7 bases. Germline V CDR1 and CDR2: SEHNR, FQNEAQ (reference sequence). CDR3 length equals 12 residues. V was clipped by 1 base and J by 10 bases; unmatched bases: 3. The CDR3 sequence is CASSLEDRPYTF. CDR3 sequence (DNA): TGTGCCAGCAGCTTAGAGGACAGGCCCTACACCTTC.

This clone came up once. The chain links TRBV28 to TRBJ2-2, with 8 bases identical to TRBD1. V shed 1 base, J shed 2 bases, and the junction held 6 bases outside the gene matches. The CDR3 runs 17 residues. Germline CDR1 reads MDHEN; CDR2 reads SYDVKM. CDR3 protein: CASSLYYQGANTGELFF. CDR3 in DNA: TGTGCCAGCAGTTTATACTATCAGGGGGCCAACACCGGGGAGCTGTTTTTT.

This chain joins TRBV5-8 and TRBJ2-7; a weak D match, TRBD2 (5 bases). The germline V gene encodes CDR1 SGHTS and CDR2 YDEGEE. The V end lost 4 bases, the J end lost 3 bases, and 11 bases lay between the germline ends. This CDR3 is 13 amino acids long. CDR3 sequence: CASSTLTSYEQYF. In DNA, the CDR3 is TGTGCCAGCAGCACCCTCACTAGCTACGAGCAGTACTTC.

This clone has just one count. This chain joins TRBV29-1 and TRBJ2-1, with 10 bases fitting TRBD1. The V gene end was trimmed by 4 bases and the J gene end by 5 bases; junction bases not matched to a gene: 5. The CDR3 runs 14 residues. Germline values: CDR1 SQVTM, CDR2 ANQGSEA. Written as DNA, the CDR3 is TGCAGCGTTGTTAGACAGGGGGCTGACAATGAGCAGTTCTTC. Its translation: CSVVRQGADNEQFF.

This clone has only one observation. J is TRBJ2-5 and V is TRBV28, with 11 positions matching TRBD1. The CDR3 has 16 residues. J gave up 5 bases and V 5 bases, and 10 bases lay outside the gene matches. Per germline, CDR1 MDHEN and CDR2 SYDVKM. The CDR3, as DNA: TGTGCCAGCAGTCCCCACTGGACAGGGGGCAAGGAGACCCAGTACTTC. Translating gives CASSPHWTGGKETQYF. Combining the CDR3 with reference TRBV28 and TRBJ2-5 gives the whole variable domain DVKVTQSSRYLVKRTGEKVFLECVQDMDHENMFWYRQDPGLGLRLIYFSYDVKMKEKGDIPEGYSVSREKKERFSLILESASTNQTSMYLCASSPHWTGGKETQYFGPGTRLLVL.

V is TRBV13 and J is TRBJ2-7, with D possibly being TRBD1 (6 bases). The germline V gene has CDR1 PRHDT and CDR2 FYEKMQ (reference sequence). The CDR3 has 16 residues. V dropped 5 bases and J dropped 4 bases, with 21 bases sitting between them. CDR3 coding DNA: TGTGCCAGCAGCCCAAGCACAGGGCTTACCCTTTACGAGCAGTACTTC. Translating gives CASSPSTGLTLYEQYF. Full variable domain (outside the CDR3, taken from reference TRBV13 and TRBJ2-7): AAGVIQSPRHLIKEKRETATLKCYPIPRHDTVYWYQQGPGQDPQFLISFYEKMQSDKGSIPDRFSAQQFSDYHSELNMSSLELGDSALYFCASSPSTGLTLYEQYFGPGTRLTVT.